This T cell receptor (beta chain) stems from a study of blood T cell repertoires in COVID-19. Study at large: T cells, B-cell-depleted T cells, or PBMCs provided the cDNA or gDNA that served as material.

Patients from Seattle were sampled longitudinally, starting during active infection. As originally analysed: Reference gene primers were amplified, and this amplification served to estimate nucleated cell counts. Some clones are missing from TCRdb's copy, which holds only in-frame ones; the method was immunoSEQ multiplex PCR. V, J and clone size are taken as reported in that table, and D and trimming were inferred from the DNA itself. The sample includes around 140,000 clones, roughly 84% of them seen just once. The CDR3 sequence is 14 residues long. Germline V gene data show CDR1 as LGHDT and CDR2 as YNNKEL (reference sequence). Trimming removed 5 bases at V and 0 bases at J, with 11 bases between.

This clonotype was sampled from a man under 40 with COVID-19, enrolled during active disease. The sequenced sample consisted of peripheral blood. The genes are TRBV3-1 (or the pseudogene TRBV3-2) and TRBJ2-7; no reliable D call. DNA of the CDR3: TGTGCCAGCAGCAGTTCCTCGAGCTCCTACGAGCAGTACTTC. It specifies CASSSSSSSYEQYF.